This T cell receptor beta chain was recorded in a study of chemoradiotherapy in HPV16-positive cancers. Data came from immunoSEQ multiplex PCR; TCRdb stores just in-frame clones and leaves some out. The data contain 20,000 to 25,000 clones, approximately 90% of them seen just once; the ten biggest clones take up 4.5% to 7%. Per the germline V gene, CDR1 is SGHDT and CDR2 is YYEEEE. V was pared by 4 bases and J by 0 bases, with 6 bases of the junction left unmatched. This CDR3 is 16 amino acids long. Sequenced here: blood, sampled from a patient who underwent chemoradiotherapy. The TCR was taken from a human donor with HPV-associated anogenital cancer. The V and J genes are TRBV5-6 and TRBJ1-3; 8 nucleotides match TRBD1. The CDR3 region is CASSSRGHFSGNTIYF. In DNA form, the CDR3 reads TGTGCCAGCAGCAGCAGGGGGCATTTCTCTGGAAACACCATATATTTT. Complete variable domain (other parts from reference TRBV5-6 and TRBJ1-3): DAGVTQSPTHLIKTRGQQVTLRCSPKSGHDTVSWYQQALGQGPQFIFQYYEEEERQRGNFPDRFSGHQFPNYSSELNVNALLLGDSALYLCASSSRGHFSGNTIYFGEGSWLTVV.